The T cell receptor (beta chain) described here comes from a study of Graves' ophthalmopathy and Graves' hyperthyroidism. Study summary: Before any treatment, peripheral blood was taken at the initial diagnosis. Findings and caveats of the study: Predictions made by the model for ophthalmopathy progression reached 70.59% sensitivity and about 72% specificity. For separating ophthalmopathy from stable hyperthyroidism, a 13-signature model gave approximately 90% sensitivity and 75% to 83% specificity.

V lost 5 bases and J 7 bases, leaving 15 bases between the germline ends. The CDR3 is 15 residues long. Amplification targeted the TCR beta CDR3 regions, with RNA transcripts as the source material. First-round RT-PCR employed HTBI primers, with a second-round multiplex PCR after it. A single record per CDR3 protein comes from TCRdb applying MiXCR to the multiplex PCR reads. The repertoire includes about 220,000 distinct CDR3 sequences, roughly 21% of them detected once, and more than 35% sits in the top ten. This clonotype showed up many times. As yet, its antigen is unknown. Excluded were patients with other autoimmune diseases, uncontrolled infections, pregnancy or lactation.

V is TRBV12-3 or TRBV12-4 and J is TRBJ1-6; weak D call: TRBD1 (6 bases). The TCR was taken from a woman aged 45-65 years with Graves' ophthalmopathy. What was sequenced was peripheral blood. The CDR3 sequence is CASSTIGGANSPLHF. The CDR3 coding sequence is TGTGCCAGCAGTACCATCGGGGGCGCGAATTCACCCCTCCACTTT.